This TCR beta chain emerged from a study of tumor-infiltrating lymphocytes in primary liver carcinoma. Study in general: All patients, whether men or women, fell within 30 to 69 years of age. About 3.5 to 8 million productive TCRbeta reads were obtained from the samples, with similar numbers across tissue types. Study-wide findings and caveats: The study found a significantly higher top-250-clone fraction in tumors than in blood (p = 0.039).

Only one count was recorded for this clonotype. Antigen specificity is unknown. There are 16 residues in the CDR3. The V segment lost 1 base and the J segment 9 bases; nucleotides outside the gene matches: 12. The germline CDR1 and CDR2 sequences are SGHRS and YFSETQ. Germline DNA was also extracted, while the blood RNA originated from unsorted whole blood. Constant-region priming of around 500 ng total RNA yielded TCR beta cDNA. Generation of the TCR beta libraries relied on three nested multiplex PCR rounds using slightly modified ARM-PCR. A C-beta reverse primer and TRBV1-TRBV30 forward primers served in each of the first two PCR rounds, at about 10 cycles apiece. TCRdb ran MiXCR on the multiplex PCR reads and lists one entry per CDR3 protein. The sample has around 330,000 distinct CDR3 sequences; approximately 60% are singletons.

The TCR was taken from a man aged 35-49 years with primary liver carcinoma and hepatitis B virus infection. The chain recombines TRBV5-1 with TRBJ2-1, with 8 bases identical to TRBD2. The sample consisted of peripheral blood. The CDR3 DNA reads as TGCGCCAGCAGCTTGCCGGTCGGAGCGGGAGAAAGTGAGCAGTTCTTC. This encodes CASSLPVGAGESEQFF. The complete variable domain, with remaining parts taken from reference TRBV5-1 and TRBJ2-1, reads KAGVTQTPRYLIKTRGQQVTLSCSPISGHRSVSWYQQTPGQGLQFLFEYFSETQRNKGNFPGRFSGRQFSNSRSEMNVSTLELGDSALYLCASSLPVGAGESEQFFGPGTRLTVL.